The text below deals with one TCR beta chain. The antigen remains unidentified. The record originates from a study of T cells in localized non-small cell lung cancer. The study's findings and limits: An association was observed between higher blood T cell density and longer overall survival. In adjacent lung, a median about 52 of the top 100 tumor clones were found.

The assay was immunoSEQ multiplex PCR, and TCRdb's table has in-frame clones only and misses some. The table includes 70,000 to 80,000 clones, more than 70% detected once. CDR3 length: 13 residues. V lost 6 bases, J lost 7 bases, and 15 bases lay in between. The germline CDR1 and CDR2 sequences are MNHEY and SMNVEV (reference sequence). This sequence was found in a woman aged 35-75 years with stage I squamous cell lung carcinoma. J is TRBJ1-1 and V is TRBV27; D gene uncertain. Sequenced here: peripheral blood, sampled before any cancer treatment. CDR3 nucleotides: TGTGCCAGCAGGCTCAACCGAGACTTTGAAGCTTTCTTT. Its translation is CASRLNRDFEAFF.